This T cell receptor (beta chain) stems from a study of blood T cell repertoires in COVID-19. Produced via immunoSEQ multiplex PCR; TCRdb's table is partial and in-frame only. The sample lists more than 250,000 clones, 83% occurring once. V was cut by 6 bases and J by 5 bases, with 10 bases left in between. Germline V CDR1 and CDR2: LNHDA, SQIVND (reference sequence). There are 12 residues in the CDR3. This receptor was identified in a woman in her forties or fifties with acute or convalescent COVID-19. The chain employs TRBV19 and TRBJ1-1, with D hard to call. The sequenced material came from peripheral blood. The CDR3 nucleotides read TGTGCCAGTAGCATGTTGGCTACTGAAGCTTTCTTT. This codes for CASSMLATEAFF.